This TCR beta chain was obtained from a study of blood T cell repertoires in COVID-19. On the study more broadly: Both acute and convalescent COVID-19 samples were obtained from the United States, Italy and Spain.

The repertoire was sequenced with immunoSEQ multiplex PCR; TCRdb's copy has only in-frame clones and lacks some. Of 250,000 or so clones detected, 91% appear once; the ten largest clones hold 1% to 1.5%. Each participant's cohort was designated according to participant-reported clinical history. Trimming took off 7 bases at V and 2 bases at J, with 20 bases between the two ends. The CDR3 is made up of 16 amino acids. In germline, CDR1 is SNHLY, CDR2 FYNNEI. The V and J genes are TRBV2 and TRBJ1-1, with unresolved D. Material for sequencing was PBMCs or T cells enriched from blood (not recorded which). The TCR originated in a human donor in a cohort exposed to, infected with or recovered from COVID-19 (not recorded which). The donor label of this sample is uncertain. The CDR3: CASIRLAVRGNTEAFF. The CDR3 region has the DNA TGTGCCAGCATACGATTGGCCGTCCGCGGAAACACTGAAGCTTTCTTT.